The 29 T cell receptor beta chains given below trace back to one sample, sequenced in a study of T cell repertoires in aging, cancer and after chemotherapy. TRB rearrangements spanning V, D and J were amplified using mixed TRB-A/B primers. TCRdb ran MiXCR on the multiplex PCR reads and lists one entry per CDR3 protein. The sample yields under 2,500 distinct CDR3 sequences, 24% seen once. The template was genomic DNA from peripheral blood, not RNA. Source material: blood. The receptors here all came from a human donor with a solid tumor.

V and J are TRBV6-1 and TRBJ1-4, with unresolved D. The CDR3 contains 12 residues. Trimming left V 11 bases short and J 1 base short, with 8 bases between. Germline CDR1 reads MNHNS; CDR2 reads SASEGT. CDR3 bases: TGTGCCGGATCTAGAACTAATGAAAAACTGTTTTTT. This gives the protein CAGSRTNEKLFF.

This clonotype counts as medium-sized. The chain employs TRBV27 and TRBJ1-3, with D maybe TRBD1 (5 bases). This CDR3 has 14 amino acids. CDR1 and CDR2 (germline): MNHEY, SMNVEV (reference sequence). Trimming cost V 2 bases and J 9 bases, with 14 bases left between them. As DNA, the CDR3 is TGTGCCAGCAGTTTACAGATGGGGGGGAGCACCATATATTTT. It encodes CASSLQMGGSTIYF.

The V gene is TRBV7-3, the J gene TRBJ2-1; 10 bases agree with TRBD2. This CDR3 has 16 residues. The germline CDR1 and CDR2 sequences are SGHTA and FQGTGA. J gave up 7 bases and V 0 bases, and 6 bases lay outside the gene matches. CDR3 DNA sequence: TGTGCCAGCAGCTTAACATCAGCGGGGGGGGGGAATGAGCAGTTCTTC. Translating gives CASSLTSAGGGNEQFF.

By share of the sample, this clonotype is large. The V and J genes are TRBV19 and TRBJ1-2; unclear D gene. Germline lookup yields CDR1 LNHDA and CDR2 SQIVND (reference sequence). V was pared by 3 bases and J by 6 bases, with 8 bases between. CDR3 size: 12 residues. The CDR3 region has the DNA TGTGCCAGTAGTATTGCGGGGAATGGCTACACCTTC. It is translated as CASSIAGNGYTF.

Regarding this clonotype: A much more abundant neighbour one base away suggests this may be a read error. The chain links TRBV6-5 to TRBJ2-7; 7 positions agree with TRBD2. V lost 6 bases to trimming and J lost 3 bases; unmatched junction nucleotides: 14. The CDR3 loop spans 16 amino acids. Germline V gene data show CDR1 as MNHEY and CDR2 as SVGAGI. CDR3 region: CASSPNRGGGFYEQYF. In DNA form, the CDR3 reads TGTGCCAGCAGCCCTAACCGCGGGGGAGGCTTCTACGAGCAGTACTTC.

This clonotype rates as medium-sized (0.01 to 0.1%). The chain recombines TRBV7-9 with TRBJ1-1; 7 nucleotides align to TRBD1. Per the germline V gene, CDR1 is SEHNR and CDR2 is FQNEAQ (reference sequence). This CDR3 is built from 14 residues. The ends lost 5 bases at V and 1 base at J; junction bases unmatched: 4. The CDR3 is CASSMGTENTEAFF. CDR3 sequence (DNA): TGTGCCAGCAGCATGGGGACAGAGAACACTGAAGCTTTCTTT.

The chain couples TRBV27 to TRBJ2-2; the D gene could be TRBD1 or TRBD2 (6 bases each). Germline V CDR1 and CDR2: MNHEY, SMNVEV (reference sequence). CDR3 length: 13 residues. V lost 7 bases and J lost 7, with 13 bases in between. The CDR3 reads CASTKGEVGELFF. The CDR3 nucleotides are TGTGCCAGCACCAAGGGGGAGGTCGGGGAGCTGTTTTTT.

The chain combines TRBV20-1 with TRBJ2-2; D is possibly TRBD2 (5 bases). Trimming shortened V by 1 base and J by 4 bases, and 19 bases separated the two germline ends. Germline assignment: CDR1 DFQATT and CDR2 SNEGSKA (reference sequence). The CDR3 loop spans 17 amino acids. This CDR3 reads CSARGGGGSAATGELFF. CDR3 nucleotide sequence: TGCAGTGCTAGAGGCGGAGGAGGCTCGGCGGCCACCGGGGAGCTGTTTTTT.

By its share, this clonotype is medium-sized. The V and J genes are TRBV20-1 and TRBJ1-6; 8 bases map to TRBD1. V lost 6 bases, J lost 8 bases, and 9 bases stayed unmatched. Germline V gene lookup returns CDR1 DFQATT and CDR2 SNEGSKA (reference sequence). The CDR3 runs 14 residues. The CDR3 loop is CSASPGQAHSPLHF. CDR3 nucleotides: TGCAGTGCGAGCCCGGGACAGGCTCATTCACCCCTCCACTTT.

Turning to this clonotype: Compared with germline, one end of the junction differs, possibly owing to a read error. The rearrangement uses TRBV6-5 and TRBJ2-7; D remains unclear. CDR1 and CDR2 from the germline V gene are MNHEY and SVGAGI. The CDR3 runs 11 residues. The CDR3 spells CASSAIYERYF. The CDR3 nucleotides read TGTGCCAGCAGCGCCATCTACGAGCGGTACTTC.

Judged by abundance, this clonotype is medium-sized (0.01 to 0.1%). The gene calls are TRBV19 and TRBJ2-7, with 9 bases aligning to TRBD1. The J segment lost 4 bases and the V segment lost 6 bases, leaving 7 bases of the junction unmatched. The germline V gene encodes CDR1 LNHDA and CDR2 SQIVND (reference sequence). The CDR3 has 14 amino acids. CDR3 amino acids: CASSSRDREYEQYF. The CDR3 DNA reads TGTGCCAGTAGCTCTCGGGACAGGGAATACGAGCAGTACTTC. Using reference TRBV19 and TRBJ2-7 for the parts outside the CDR3, the full variable domain is DGGITQSPKYLFRKEGQNVTLSCEQNLNHDAMYWYRQDPGQGLRLIYYSQIVNDFQKGDIAEGYSVSREKKESFPLTVTSAQKNPTAFYLCASSSRDREYEQYFGPGTRLTVT.

J is TRBJ1-2 and V is TRBV5-1; 8 bases agree with TRBD1. The CDR3 is 14 residues long. V lost 1 base to trimming and J lost 7 bases; unmatched junction nucleotides: 6. Germline loops: CDR1 SGHRS, CDR2 YFSETQ. The CDR3 nucleotides are TGCGCCAGCAGCTTGTTCACGGACAGGGTTGGCTACACCTTC. Protein: CASSLFTDRVGYTF.

This chain links TRBV20-1 with TRBJ2-1, with 9 bases that match TRBD2. Germline V gene sequence: CDR1 DFQATT, CDR2 SNEGSKA (reference sequence). This CDR3 is 14 amino acids long. V gave up 6 bases and J gave up 7 bases; unmatched junction bases: 10. CDR3 nucleotides: TGCAGTGCGAGTCTAGCGGGGAAGTTGAATGAGCAGTTCTTC. This translates into CSASLAGKLNEQFF.

This clonotype counts as large. The rearrangement joins TRBV19 to TRBJ2-7, with a possible D match to TRBD1 (5 bases). The CDR3 runs 13 residues. Germline CDR1 is LNHDA and CDR2 is SQIVND (reference sequence). V lost 5 bases and J lost 1, with 9 bases in between. This CDR3 reads CASSADTSYEQYF. As DNA, the CDR3 is TGTGCCAGTAGTGCGGACACATCCTACGAGCAGTACTTC.

V gene TRBV4-1 combines with J gene TRBJ2-7; 9 bases align to TRBD1. The CDR3 consists of 15 residues. After removal of 1 base from V and 7 bases from J, the junction contained 8 bases not matched to a gene. Germline V gene data show CDR1 as MGHRA and CDR2 as YSYEKL. DNA of the CDR3: TGCGCCAGCAGCCAAGCCGGGACAGGGTCGGGTGAGCAGTACTTC. As protein: CASSQAGTGSGEQYF.

This chain links TRBV6-6 with TRBJ1-2; D gene ambiguous. The V gene lost 5 bases and the J gene lost 0 bases, with 16 bases spanning the gap. There are 16 residues in the CDR3. The germline V gene has CDR1 MNHNY and CDR2 SVGAGI (reference sequence). Written as DNA, the CDR3 is TGTGCCAGCAGTACCCCGGCCGGGGATCCTAACTATGGCTACACCTTC. This encodes CASSTPAGDPNYGYTF.

This clonotype was observed a handful of times. This sequence joins TRBV20-1 and TRBJ2-1, with TRBD2 as a possible D gene (5 bases). This CDR3 is built from 13 residues. Looked up from germline, CDR1 is DFQATT and CDR2 is SNEGSKA (reference sequence). V shed 6 bases and J shed 3 bases, with 12 bases lying between them. In DNA, the CDR3 is TGCAGTGCCGGTCGGGGAAACTACAATGAGCAGTTCTTC. Its translation: CSAGRGNYNEQFF.

The J gene is TRBJ2-2, the V gene TRBV9, with 10 bases lining up with TRBD2. J gave up 5 bases and V 4 bases, and 5 bases lay outside the gene matches. Germline V CDR1 and CDR2: SGDLS, YYNGEE. The CDR3 is 15 amino acids. CDR3 sequence (DNA): TGTGCCAGCAGCCCCACTAGCGGGGTTACCGGGGAGCTGTTTTTT. This sequence encodes CASSPTSGVTGELFF.

This clonotype is judged medium-sized (0.01 to 0.1%). This chain links TRBV6-2 or TRBV6-3 with TRBJ1-2; the match to TRBD1 covers 9 bases. After removal of 6 bases from V and 4 bases from J, the junction contained 6 bases not matched to a gene. CDR3 length: 14 residues. CDR1 is MNHEY, CDR2 SVGEGT, per germline. DNA of the CDR3: TGTGCCAGCAGGACCACAGGGGGCGGCTATGGCTACACCTTC. Amino acid sequence: CASRTTGGGYGYTF.

This clonotype ranks as medium-sized. The chain employs TRBV7-3 and TRBJ2-6, with D possibly being TRBD2 (6 bases). Trimming cost V 6 bases and J 2 bases, with 11 bases left between them. CDR3 length equals 15 residues. Germline lookup yields CDR1 SGHTA and CDR2 FQGTGA. This CDR3 reads CASSSGGTGANVLTF. In DNA form, the CDR3 reads TGTGCCAGCAGTTCCGGGGGAACTGGGGCCAACGTCCTGACTTTC.

This sequence joins TRBV6-5 and TRBJ2-3; perhaps D is TRBD1 or TRBD2 (5 bases each). Between the trimmed V and J ends, which lost 5 bases and 0 bases, there was a span of 24 bases. The V gene's germline CDR1 is MNHEY and CDR2 SVGAGI. The CDR3 is made up of 19 amino acids. The CDR3 coding sequence is TGTGCCAGCAGTAAAATCCGGGACGCCGGGACCGCTAGCACAGATACGCAGTATTTT. Protein: CASSKIRDAGTASTDTQYF.

This clonotype was counted a few times. The chain links TRBV29-1 to TRBJ2-3; 7 bases agree with TRBD1. Germline loops: CDR1 SQVTM, CDR2 ANQGSEA. The V segment lost 4 bases and the J segment 2 bases; nucleotides outside the gene matches: 15. CDR3 size: 17 residues. The CDR3 sequence: CSVVVAGGKRNTDTQYF. CDR3 in DNA: TGCAGCGTTGTCGTGGCAGGGGGAAAACGTAACACAGATACGCAGTATTTT.

This clonotype has a handful of counts. V is TRBV4-2 and J is TRBJ1-2; 7 bases line up with TRBD1. The germline V gene has CDR1 LGHNA and CDR2 YNFKEQ. J gave up 8 bases and V 1 base, and 13 bases lay outside the gene matches. The CDR3 has 16 amino acids. CDR3 nucleotide sequence: TGTGCCAGCAGCCAAGGCGGACAGGCGTCTCTGAGCGGCTACACCTTC. This sequence encodes CASSQGGQASLSGYTF.

A remark on this clonotype: A junction boundary mismatches the germline segment, possibly from a read error. The chain combines TRBV19 with TRBJ1-5; D remains unclear. This CDR3 is 16 amino acids long. Germline assignment: CDR1 LNHDA and CDR2 SQIVND (reference sequence). CDR3 coding DNA: TGTGCCAGTAGTATTCACGCAGGATATAGCAATCAGGCCCAGCATTTT. This codes for CASSIHAGYSNQAQHF.

This rearrangement joins TRBV7-3 to TRBJ1-1; no clear D. In germline, CDR1 is SGHTA, CDR2 FQGTGA. Deletions cut 3 bases from V and 1 base from J, with 9 bases between. This CDR3 region has 14 residues. CDR3: CASSFSAGNTEAFF. In DNA form, the CDR3 reads TGTGCCAGCAGCTTTTCCGCTGGGAACACTGAAGCTTTCTTT.

This clonotype is deemed large. This chain connects TRBV29-1 to TRBJ1-1; D remains unclear. Trimming took 7 bases from V and 6 from J, leaving 15 bases between them. The V gene's germline CDR1 is SQVTM and CDR2 ANQGSEA. This CDR3 is 12 amino acids long. This CDR3 is CSASPLRAEAFF. CDR3 DNA: TGCAGCGCCTCCCCTTTGCGCGCTGAAGCTTTCTTT.

This clonotype appeared a few times. One end of the junction is discordant with germline, which a read error may explain. This chain links TRBV7-2 with TRBJ1-2, with 7 bases identical to TRBD1. Germline CDR1 and CDR2: SGHTA and FQGNSA. The CDR3 consists of 15 residues. The CDR3 DNA reads as TGCGCCAGCAGCCAGTTCGACAGGGTTGGTTATGGCTACACCTTC. This gives the protein CASSQFDRVGYGYTF.

This clonotype was counted between two and nine times. The chain joins TRBV7-9 to TRBJ2-1, with a tentative D call TRBD1 (6 bases). The CDR3 contains 15 residues. Trimming stripped 1 base from V and 5 bases from J, with 12 bases between. Germline lookup yields CDR1 SEHNR and CDR2 FQNEAQ (reference sequence). The CDR3 coding sequence is TGTGCCAGCAGCTTAGAGCGACAGGTCCACAATGAGCAGTTCTTC. Protein: CASSLERQVHNEQFF. The entire variable domain, with the rest obtained from reference TRBV7-9 and TRBJ2-1, is as follows: DTGVSQNPRHKITKRGQNVTFRCDPISEHNRLYWYRQTLGQGPEFLTYFQNEAQLEKSRLLSDRFSAERPKGSFSTLEIQRTEQGDSAMYLCASSLERQVHNEQFFGPGTRLTVL.

This clonotype is termed medium-sized. This chain's CDR3 is CSARGSSGDEQYF. The DNA of the CDR3 is TGCAGTGCTAGAGGTAGTAGCGGGGACGAGCAGTACTTC. This rearrangement joins TRBV20-1 to TRBJ2-7, with 8 bases aligning to TRBD2. CDR3 size: 13 residues. With 1 base clipped from V and 5 bases from J, the junction kept 4 bases outside the gene matches. CDR1 and CDR2 (germline): DFQATT, SNEGSKA (reference sequence).